One and the same sample provided the 11 T cell receptor beta chains below, sequenced in a study of T cells expressing NK-cell markers. TCRdb re-called the 5' RACE reads and catalogs CDR3 proteins one per entry, DNA excluded. Recorded here are 500,000 or so distinct CDR3 sequences; the top ten clones represent approximately 3.6%. The source material was blood T cells: a sorted CD56 or NKG2C T cell subset, CD4+ or CD8+ T cells, or bulk PBMC T cells (not recorded which). The receptor set was obtained from a man aged 18 to 29 in good health.

The rearrangement joins TRBV5-6 to TRBJ1-1; absent DNA, TCRdb's TRBD1 call cannot be checked. The CDR3 covers 13 residues. Germline lookup yields CDR1 SGHDT and CDR2 YYEEEE. The CDR3 reads CASSLSPGEGAFF. Filled out from reference TRBV5-6 and TRBJ1-1, the complete variable domain reads DAGVTQSPTHLIKTRGQQVTLRCSPKSGHDTVSWYQQALGQGPQFIFQYYEEEERQRGNFPDRFSGHQFPNYSSELNVNALLLGDSALYLCASSLSPGEGAFFGQGTRLTVV.

The genes are TRBV12-3 or TRBV12-4 and TRBJ1-6; TCRdb's D gene call, TRBD1, goes unchecked for lack of DNA. The CDR3 runs 14 residues. This CDR3 reads CASSETGGNSPLHF.

The chain recombines TRBV20-1 with TRBJ1-5. Germline assignment: CDR1 DFQATT and CDR2 SNEGSKA (reference sequence). This CDR3 spans 16 amino acids. This CDR3 is CSARRVAGADNQPQHF.

The chain uses TRBV10-3 and TRBJ2-1; absent DNA, TCRdb's TRBD2 call cannot be checked. Per germline, CDR1 ENHRY and CDR2 SYGVKD. CDR3 length: 21 residues. CDR3 sequence reads: CAISGSSLAGAHLRRVGEQFF.

The J gene is TRBJ2-7, the V gene TRBV9; with no DNA, the TCRdb D assignment of TRBD2 cannot be verified. In germline, CDR1 is SGDLS, CDR2 YYNGEE. This CDR3 comprises 16 residues. CDR3 region: CASSQTRDLSTYEQYF.

This chain connects TRBV10-3 to TRBJ1-1; TCRdb designates TRBD1, a call that cannot be tested without DNA. CDR1 is ENHRY and CDR2 is SYGVKD in the germline V gene. The CDR3 has 15 amino acids. The CDR3: CAISDIGKMNTEAFF.

The chain is built from TRBV10-2 and TRBJ2-1. The CDR3 covers 12 residues. CDR1 and CDR2 (germline): WSHSY, SAAADI. The CDR3 spells CASAFTYNEQFF.

The rearrangement joins TRBV6-4 to TRBJ2-5; the D call from TCRdb, TRBD1, cannot be confirmed without DNA. The CDR3 is 14 residues long. From germline, CDR1 is MRHNA and CDR2 SNTAGT. The CDR3: CASSEQGGQETQYF.

The V and J genes are TRBV20-1 and TRBJ1-2; the TCRdb call, TRBD1, lacks DNA for checking. This CDR3 region has 15 residues. Looked up from germline, CDR1 is DFQATT and CDR2 is SNEGSKA (reference sequence). CDR3 protein: CSARPPGQGPYGYTF.

The chain links TRBV4-3 to TRBJ2-1; TCRdb's D call, TRBD1, is unchecked because there is no DNA. This CDR3 spans 14 amino acids. Germline CDR1 and CDR2: LGHNA and YSLEER. CDR3 region: CASSQGRGYNEQFF.

The chain employs TRBV6-5 and TRBJ1-2; TCRdb indicates TRBD1, and absent DNA this call remains unverified. CDR3 length: 17 residues. The germline V gene encodes CDR1 MNHEY and CDR2 SVGAGI. CDR3: CASSYGGQGLGAAGYTF.